This T cell receptor beta chain derives from a study of cytomegalovirus exposure and HLA in healthy donors. Sequencing was performed with immunoSEQ multiplex PCR; in TCRdb, only in-frame clones are kept and a portion is missing. Among tens of thousands of clones, 80% to 95% were seen once, and the ten largest hold 3.5% to 4%. The length of the CDR3 is 14 residues. Germline trimming cut 5 bases from V and 5 bases from J; bases unmatched to any gene: 8. Germline-derived CDR1 and CDR2 are SGHTA and FQGNSA. Sequenced input: PBMCs. This chain links TRBV7-2 with TRBJ2-5; 7 bases align to TRBD2. The clonotype comes from a woman aged 25 to 39 in good health and CMV-seronegative. This CDR3 reads CASSDGSGAETQYF. The CDR3 DNA is TGTGCCAGCAGCGACGGGAGCGGGGCCGAGACCCAGTACTTC.